This T cell receptor (beta chain) was found in a study of T-cell memory formation after mild COVID-19. Each CDR3 protein is one row after TCRdb ran MiXCR on the 5' RACE reads. The sample gives some 190,000 distinct CDR3 sequences, under 20% of which show up once; just over 2% is in the top ten. The V gene's germline CDR1 is SGHVS and CDR2 FNYEAQ. Trimming shortened V by 5 bases and J by 1 base, and 11 bases separated the two germline ends. The length of the CDR3 is 14 residues. This clonotype was seen more than once but under ten times. The sequenced sample was PBMCs or a T cell subset sorted from them (not recorded which). This receptor was identified in an adult woman who had mild COVID-19 (a few samples of this study predate the infection). Cell type and time point are not known. The J gene is TRBJ1-1, the V gene TRBV7-6; D remains unclear. The CDR3 DNA reads as TGTGCCAGCAGCCGCGCACAGACGAACACTGAAGCTTTCTTT. This translates into CASSRAQTNTEAFF.